This T cell receptor beta chain was documented in a study of CD8 T cells in ankylosing spondylitis. Study-level points and caveats: Relatively scarce in peripheral blood, disease-linked clones were CD8+.

Germline CDR1 is SGHTA and CDR2 is FQGNSA. Trimming stripped 5 bases from V and 0 bases from J, with 14 bases between. The CDR3 totals 16 residues. This clonotype showed up many times. Its antigen remains unidentified. Libraries for TCR beta were made by quantitative 5'-RACE with molecular barcodes. Using its own MiXCR run on the 5' RACE reads, TCRdb lists one record per CDR3 protein. The sample includes a few hundred thousand distinct CDR3 sequences, less than 25% seen only once; the top ten take roughly 3.6%. Sequencing was done on a sample of blood, either unsorted or a sorted T cell fraction (not recorded which). The chain couples TRBV7-2 to TRBJ2-1; D gene unclear. The sequence came from a female donor with ankylosing spondylitis or in good health (not recorded which). CDR3 region: CASSPRAASSYNEQFF. In DNA, the CDR3 is TGTGCCAGCAGCCCCCGGGCCGCCAGCTCCTACAATGAGCAGTTCTTC. Together with reference TRBV7-2 and TRBJ2-1, the CDR3 gives the full variable domain: GAGVSQSPSNKVTEKGKDVELRCDPISGHTALYWYRQSLGQGLEFLIYFQGNSAPDKSGLPSDRFSAERTGGSVSTLTIQRTQQEDSAVYLCASSPRAASSYNEQFFGPGTRLTVL.